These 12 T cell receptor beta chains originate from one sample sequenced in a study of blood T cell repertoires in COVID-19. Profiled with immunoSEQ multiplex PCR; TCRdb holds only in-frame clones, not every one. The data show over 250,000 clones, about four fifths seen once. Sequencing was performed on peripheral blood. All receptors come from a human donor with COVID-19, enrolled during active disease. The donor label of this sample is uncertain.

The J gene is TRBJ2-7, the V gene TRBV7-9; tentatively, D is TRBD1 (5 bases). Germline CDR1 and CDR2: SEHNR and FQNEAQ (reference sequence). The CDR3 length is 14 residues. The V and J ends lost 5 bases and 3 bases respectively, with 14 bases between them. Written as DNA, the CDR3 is TGTGCCAGCAGCCCTCGGACATCGGTCTACGAGCAGTACTTC. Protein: CASSPRTSVYEQYF.

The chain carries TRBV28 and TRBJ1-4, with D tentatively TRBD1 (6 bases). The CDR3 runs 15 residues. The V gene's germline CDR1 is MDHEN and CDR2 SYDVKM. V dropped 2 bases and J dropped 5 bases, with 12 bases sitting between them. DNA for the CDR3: TGTGCCAGCAGTTTACTTTCCAGGGGAAATGAAAAACTGTTTTTT. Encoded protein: CASSLLSRGNEKLFF.

As DNA, the CDR3 is TGTGCCAGTAGTATAGTTCCCAGGCGACCGAACACTGAAGCTTTCTTT. It translates to CASSIVPRRPNTEAFF. V is TRBV19 and J is TRBJ1-1; D uncertain. The CDR3 extends over 16 amino acids. V lost 1 base and J lost 1, with 13 bases in between. CDR1 and CDR2 (germline): LNHDA, SQIVND (reference sequence).

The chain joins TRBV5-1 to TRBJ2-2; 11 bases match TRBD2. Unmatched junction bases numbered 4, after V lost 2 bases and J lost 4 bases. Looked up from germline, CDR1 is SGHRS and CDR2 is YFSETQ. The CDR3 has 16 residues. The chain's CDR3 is CASSFPGTSGTGELFF. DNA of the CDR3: TGCGCCAGCAGCTTTCCCGGGACTAGCGGCACCGGGGAGCTGTTTTTT.

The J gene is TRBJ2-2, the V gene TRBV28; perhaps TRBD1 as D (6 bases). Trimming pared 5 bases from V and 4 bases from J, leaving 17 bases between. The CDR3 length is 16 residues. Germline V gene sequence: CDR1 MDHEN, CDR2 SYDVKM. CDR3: CASSGMDRAFTGELFF. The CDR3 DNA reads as TGTGCCAGCAGTGGGATGGACAGAGCCTTCACCGGGGAGCTGTTTTTT. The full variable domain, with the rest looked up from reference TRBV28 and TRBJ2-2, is DVKVTQSSRYLVKRTGEKVFLECVQDMDHENMFWYRQDPGLGLRLIYFSYDVKMKEKGDIPEGYSVSREKKERFSLILESASTNQTSMYLCASSGMDRAFTGELFFGEGSRLTVL.

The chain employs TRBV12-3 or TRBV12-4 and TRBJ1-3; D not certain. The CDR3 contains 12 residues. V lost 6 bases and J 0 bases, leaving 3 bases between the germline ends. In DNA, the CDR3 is TGTGCCAGCAGCCGCTCTGGAAACACCATATATTTT. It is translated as CASSRSGNTIYF.

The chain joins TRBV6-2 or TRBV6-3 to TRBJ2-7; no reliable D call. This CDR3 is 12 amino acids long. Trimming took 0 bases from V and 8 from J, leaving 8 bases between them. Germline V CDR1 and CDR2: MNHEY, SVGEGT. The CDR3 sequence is CASSYSESQQYF. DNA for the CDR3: TGTGCCAGCAGTTACTCGGAGTCGCAGCAGTACTTC.

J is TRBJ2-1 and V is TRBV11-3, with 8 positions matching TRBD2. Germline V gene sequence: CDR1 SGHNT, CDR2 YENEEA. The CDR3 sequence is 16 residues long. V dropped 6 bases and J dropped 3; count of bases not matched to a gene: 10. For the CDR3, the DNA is TGTGCCAGCAGTCGGGGGGGCGGGAGCGGCTACAATGAGCAGTTCTTC. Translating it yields CASSRGGGSGYNEQFF.

This CDR3 reads CAWSALAGYNEQFF. The CDR3 coding sequence is TGTGCCTGGAGTGCCCTCGCGGGGTACAATGAGCAGTTCTTC. This chain uses TRBV30 with TRBJ2-1, with a possible D match to TRBD2 (6 bases). The V end lost 1 base, the J end lost 4 bases, and 11 bases lay between the germline ends. The CDR3 is made up of 14 amino acids. Germline assignment: CDR1 GTSNPN and CDR2 SVGIG (reference sequence).

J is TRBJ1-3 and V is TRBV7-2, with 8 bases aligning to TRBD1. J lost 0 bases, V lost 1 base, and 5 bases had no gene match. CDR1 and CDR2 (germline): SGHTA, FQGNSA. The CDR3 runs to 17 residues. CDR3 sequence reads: CASSLEGTGFSGNTIYF. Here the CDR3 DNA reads TGTGCCAGCAGCTTAGAGGGGACAGGCTTCTCTGGAAACACCATATATTTT.

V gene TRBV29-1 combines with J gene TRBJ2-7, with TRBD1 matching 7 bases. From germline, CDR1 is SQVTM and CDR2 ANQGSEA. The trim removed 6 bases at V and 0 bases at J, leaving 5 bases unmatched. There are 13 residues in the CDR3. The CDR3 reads CSVTGSASYEQYF. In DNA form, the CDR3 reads TGCAGCGTGACAGGGTCGGCCTCCTACGAGCAGTACTTC.

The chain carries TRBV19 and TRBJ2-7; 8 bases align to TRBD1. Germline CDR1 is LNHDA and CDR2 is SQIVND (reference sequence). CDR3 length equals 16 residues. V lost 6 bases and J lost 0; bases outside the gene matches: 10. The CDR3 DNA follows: TGTGCCAGTAGCCCAACCCACACAGGGGGCTCCTACGAGCAGTACTTC. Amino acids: CASSPTHTGGSYEQYF. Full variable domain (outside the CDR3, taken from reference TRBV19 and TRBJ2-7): DGGITQSPKYLFRKEGQNVTLSCEQNLNHDAMYWYRQDPGQGLRLIYYSQIVNDFQKGDIAEGYSVSREKKESFPLTVTSAQKNPTAFYLCASSPTHTGGSYEQYFGPGTRLTVT.